The 7 T cell receptor beta chains below come from one sample, sequenced in a study of cytomegalovirus exposure and HLA in healthy donors. A multiplex PCR was run with 60 Vbeta primers and 13 Jbeta primers. The method was immunoSEQ multiplex PCR; TCRdb's version includes in-frame clones alone and lacks a portion of them. The sample includes 65,000 to 95,000 clones, 65% to 80% seen only once; the top ten take about an eighth. The sequenced sample was PBMCs. The receptors were gathered from a human donor in good health.

The chain uses TRBV6-1 and TRBJ2-7, with D possibly matching TRBD1 (6 bases). Per germline, CDR1 MNHNS and CDR2 SASEGT. The CDR3 totals 14 residues. V was trimmed by 9 bases and J by 6 bases, leaving 21 bases between them. CDR3 protein: CASYSSDRRFEQYF. Here the CDR3 DNA reads TGTGCCAGTTATTCGAGCGACAGGAGGTTCGAGCAGTACTTC.

The sample holds a few counts of this clone. The rearrangement uses TRBV6-5 and TRBJ1-4; D is unclear. The CDR3 spans 14 residues. V dropped 2 bases and J dropped 5 bases, with 9 bases sitting between them. Per germline, CDR1 MNHEY and CDR2 SVGAGI. The DNA of the CDR3 is TGTGCCAGCAGTTACAGGCCAGGCAATGAAAAACTGTTTTTT. It is translated as CASSYRPGNEKLFF.

This clone was picked up one time. The J gene is TRBJ2-2, the V gene TRBV9; TRBD2 matches at 7 bases. In germline, CDR1 is SGDLS, CDR2 YYNGEE. This CDR3 spans 16 amino acids. V lost 2 bases to trimming and J lost 2 bases; unmatched junction nucleotides: 6. The CDR3 coding sequence is TGTGCCAGCAGCGTTGGAGCGGGACTCAACACCGGGGAGCTGTTTTTT. Translated, it gives CASSVGAGLNTGELFF.

The V gene is TRBV2, the J gene TRBJ2-2; D is possibly TRBD1 (5 bases). The CDR3 covers 14 residues. CDR1 is SNHLY and CDR2 is FYNNEI in the germline V gene. Trimming removed 1 base at V and 9 bases at J, with 12 bases between. CDR3 sequence (DNA): TGTGCCAGCAGTGAAGGGGGCAGATCTCGGGAGCTGTTTTTT. Translated, it gives CASSEGGRSRELFF.

This clone was detected only a few times. V gene TRBV5-1 combines with J gene TRBJ2-7; a weak D match, TRBD1 (6 bases). Trimming took 3 bases from V and 4 from J, leaving 14 bases between them. The CDR3 extends over 14 amino acids. The germline V gene has CDR1 SGHRS and CDR2 YFSETQ. The chain's CDR3 is CASSWGFTGYEQYF. CDR3 DNA sequence: TGCGCCAGCAGCTGGGGGTTTACAGGGTACGAGCAGTACTTC.

The gene calls are TRBV12-5 and TRBJ2-3; D possibly corresponds to TRBD1 (6 bases). The germline gives CDR1 LGHNT, CDR2 FRNRAP. The germline V and J ends were trimmed by 1 base and 0 bases, with 8 bases remaining between them. CDR3 length: 15 amino acids. The CDR3 bases are TGTGCTAGTGGTTTGGACAGGGTTAGCACAGATACGCAGTATTTT. Protein product: CASGLDRVSTDTQYF.

The V gene is TRBV9, the J gene TRBJ2-1; D is ambiguous. In germline, CDR1 is SGDLS, CDR2 YYNGEE. V was clipped by 7 bases and J by 5 bases, with 4 bases between them. CDR3 length: 10 residues. DNA for the CDR3: TGTGCCAGCGCAGACAATGAGCAGTTCTTC. This codes for CASADNEQFF.